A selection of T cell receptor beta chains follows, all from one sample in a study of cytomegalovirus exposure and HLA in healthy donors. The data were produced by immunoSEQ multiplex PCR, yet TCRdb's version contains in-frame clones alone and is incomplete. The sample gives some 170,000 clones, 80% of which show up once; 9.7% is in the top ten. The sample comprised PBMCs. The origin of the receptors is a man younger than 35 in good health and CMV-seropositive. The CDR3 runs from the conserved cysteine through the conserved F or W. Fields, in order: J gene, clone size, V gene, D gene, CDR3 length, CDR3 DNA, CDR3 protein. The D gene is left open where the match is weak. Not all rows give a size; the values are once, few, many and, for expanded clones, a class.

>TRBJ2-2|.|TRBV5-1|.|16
TGCGCCAGCAGCTTGGGACCGACAGAGAACACCGGGGAGCTGTTTTTT
CASSLGPTENTGELFF
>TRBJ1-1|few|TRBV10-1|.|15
TGCGCCAGCAGTGACAGGGGAGGGGAGAACACTGAAGCTTTCTTT
CASSDRGGENTEAFF
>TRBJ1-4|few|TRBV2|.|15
TGTGCCAGCAGAAAGTTGACAGTCACTAATGAAAAACTGTTTTTT
CASRKLTVTNEKLFF
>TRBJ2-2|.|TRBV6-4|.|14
TGTGCCAGCAGTGATGGGGCGGACACCGGGGAGCTGTTTTTT
CASSDGADTGELFF
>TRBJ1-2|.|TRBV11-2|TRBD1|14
TGTGCCAGCAGCCAGAGACAGGGGGCGTATGGCTACACCTTC
CASSQRQGAYGYTF
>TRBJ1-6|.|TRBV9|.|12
TGTGCCAGCGGCGGGGAGCGGTCACCCCTCCACTTT
CASGGERSPLHF
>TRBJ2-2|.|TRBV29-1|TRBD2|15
TGCAGCGTTGGGGGGACTAGCGGGTACACCGGGGAGCTGTTTTTT
CSVGGTSGYTGELFF
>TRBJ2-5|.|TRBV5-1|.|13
TGCGCCAGCAGTGTAGTTGGTCAAGAGACCCAGTACTTC
CASSVVGQETQYF
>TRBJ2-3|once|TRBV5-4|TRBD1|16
TGTGCCAGCAGCTTGGAGGGGACAGTTAGCACAGATACGCAGTATTTT
CASSLEGTVSTDTQYF
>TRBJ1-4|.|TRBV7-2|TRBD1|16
TGTGCCAGCAGCTTGGACAGGGGGTTAACTAATGAAAAACTGTTTTTT
CASSLDRGLTNEKLFF
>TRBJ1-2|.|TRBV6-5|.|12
TGTGCCACCTCGGCGGCGGCCTATAGCTACACCTTC
CATSAAAYSYTF
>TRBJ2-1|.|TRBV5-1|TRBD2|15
TGCGCCAGCAGCCCTATAGGAAGCGGGGGAAATGAGCAGTTCTTC
CASSPIGSGGNEQFF
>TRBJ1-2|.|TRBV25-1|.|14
TGTGCCAGCAGTGAATATGCGGGGAACTATGGCTACACCTTC
CASSEYAGNYGYTF
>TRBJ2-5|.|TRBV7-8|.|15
TGTGCCAGCAGCAAGCGGACTAACCAACAAGAGACCCAGTACTTC
CASSKRTNQQETQYF
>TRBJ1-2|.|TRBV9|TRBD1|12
TGTGCCAGCAGCGCCAGGGGGCTAGGCTACACCTTC
CASSARGLGYTF
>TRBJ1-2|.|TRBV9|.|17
TGTGCCAGCAGCGTAGATGGCAGACTCAATTTGGGCTATGGCTACACCTTC
CASSVDGRLNLGYGYTF
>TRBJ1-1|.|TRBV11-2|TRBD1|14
TGTGCCAGCAGCGTAGACAGGGGATGGTCTGAAGCTTTCTTT
CASSVDRGWSEAFF
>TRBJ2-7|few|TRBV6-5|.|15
TGTGCCAGCAGTTTTCAACACGGGTCCATCTACGAGCAGTACTTC
CASSFQHGSIYEQYF
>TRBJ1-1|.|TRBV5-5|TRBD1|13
TGTGCCAGCAGCTGGGACAGGGACACTGAAGCTTTCTTT
CASSWDRDTEAFF
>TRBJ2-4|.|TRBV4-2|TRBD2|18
TGTGCCAGCAGCCGCTCGGGACTAGCGGGGGGCGGGGAGGACAGTCAGTACTTC
CASSRSGLAGGGEDSQYF
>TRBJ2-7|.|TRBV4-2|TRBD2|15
TGTGCCAGCAGCCAAGAAGGGAGGGGCACCTACGAGCAGTACTTC
CASSQEGRGTYEQYF
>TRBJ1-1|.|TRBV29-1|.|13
TGCAGCGTTGCAGCGGGGGGAAACACTGAAGCTTTCTTT
CSVAAGGNTEAFF
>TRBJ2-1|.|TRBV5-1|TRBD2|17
TGCGCCAGCAGCTTGGGGTATGGCGGGAGCTCCTACAATGAGCAGTTCTTC
CASSLGYGGSSYNEQFF
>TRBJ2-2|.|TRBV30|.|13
TGTGCCTGGAGTTCCCTCAACACCGGGGAGCTGTTTTTT
CAWSSLNTGELFF
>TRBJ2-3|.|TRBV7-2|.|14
TGTGCCAGCAGCTTGCGCGCGGTAGGAGATACGCAGTATTTT
CASSLRAVGDTQYF
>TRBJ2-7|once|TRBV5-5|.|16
TGTGCCAGCAGCTTCCCCCCCGGCCAGCGGTCCTACGAGCAGTACTTC
CASSFPPGQRSYEQYF
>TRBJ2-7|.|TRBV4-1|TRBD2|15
TGCGCCAGCAGCCAAGCGCTAGCGGTGTCCTACGAGCAGTACTTC
CASSQALAVSYEQYF
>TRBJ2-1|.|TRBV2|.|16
TGTGCCAGCAGTGAATTACTAAGGCAGAAAAACAATGAGCAGTTCTTC
CASSELLRQKNNEQFF
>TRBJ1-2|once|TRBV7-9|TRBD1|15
TGTGCCAGCAGCTTCGGACAGGGCGGGAACTATGGCTACACCTTC
CASSFGQGGNYGYTF
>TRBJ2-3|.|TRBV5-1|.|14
TGCGCCAGCAGCTTGGGACAGCCCACAGATACGCAGTATTTT
CASSLGQPTDTQYF
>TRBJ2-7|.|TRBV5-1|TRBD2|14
TGCGCCAGCAGCTTCACCGGGACTAGTCGGGAGCAGTACTTC
CASSFTGTSREQYF
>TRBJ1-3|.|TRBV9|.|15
TGTGCCAGCAGCGTAGGGGTTACCAGGGGAAACACCATATATTTT
CASSVGVTRGNTIYF
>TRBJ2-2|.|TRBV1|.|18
TGCACCAGCAGCCAAGGCCCGCGTAGAGCGGGAGGCACCGGGGAGCTGTTTTTT
CTSSQGPRRAGGTGELFF
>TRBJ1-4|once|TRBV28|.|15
TGTGCCAGCAGTTTACGGGGAGGTGGGAATGAAAAACTGTTTTTT
CASSLRGGGNEKLFF
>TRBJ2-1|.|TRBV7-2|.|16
TGTGCCAGCAGCTCTCCCCCCCGGGGGTCCTACAATGAGCAGTTCTTC
CASSSPPRGSYNEQFF
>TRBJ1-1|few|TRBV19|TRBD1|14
TGTGCCAGTACCGACGGACAGGGGAATTCTGAAGCTTTCTTT
CASTDGQGNSEAFF
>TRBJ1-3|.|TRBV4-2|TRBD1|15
TGTGCCAGCAGCCAATCCAGGGACAGGCGGAACACCATATATTTT
CASSQSRDRRNTIYF
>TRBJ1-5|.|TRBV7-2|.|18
TGTGCCAGCAGCTTGAGAGGTATGGGCCAGGGAAGAAATCAGCCCCAGCATTTT
CASSLRGMGQGRNQPQHF
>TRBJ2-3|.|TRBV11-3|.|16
TGTGCCAGCAGCTCCCGACAGTCCCATGGCACAGATACGCAGTATTTT
CASSSRQSHGTDTQYF
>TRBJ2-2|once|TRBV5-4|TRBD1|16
TGTGCCAGCAGCCCTCCGGACAGGGTGGGCACCGGGGAGCTGTTTTTT
CASSPPDRVGTGELFF
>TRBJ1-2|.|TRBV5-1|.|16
TGCGCCAGCAGCTTGGACGGTGGAGGGGATATTGGTGGCTACACCTTC
CASSLDGGGDIGGYTF
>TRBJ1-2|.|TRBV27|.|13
TGTGCCAGCAGTGAGTCTGAGTACCATGGCTACACCTTC
CASSESEYHGYTF